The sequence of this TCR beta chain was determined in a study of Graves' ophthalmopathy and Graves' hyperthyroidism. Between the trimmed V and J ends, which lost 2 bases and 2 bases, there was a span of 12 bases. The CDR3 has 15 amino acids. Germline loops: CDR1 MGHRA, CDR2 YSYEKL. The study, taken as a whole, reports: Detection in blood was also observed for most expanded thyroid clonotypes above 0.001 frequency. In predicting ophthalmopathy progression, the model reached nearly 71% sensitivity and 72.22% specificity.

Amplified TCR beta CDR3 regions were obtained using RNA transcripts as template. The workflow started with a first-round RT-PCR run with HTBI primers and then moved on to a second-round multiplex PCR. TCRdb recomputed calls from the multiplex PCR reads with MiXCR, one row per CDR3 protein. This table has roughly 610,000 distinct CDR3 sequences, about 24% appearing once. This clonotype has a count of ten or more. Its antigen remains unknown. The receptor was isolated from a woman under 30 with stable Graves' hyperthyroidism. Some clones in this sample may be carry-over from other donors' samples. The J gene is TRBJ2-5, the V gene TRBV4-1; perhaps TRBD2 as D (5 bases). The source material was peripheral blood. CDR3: CASSQSGLLQETQYF. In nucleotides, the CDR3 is TGCGCCAGCAGCCAATCCGGACTGTTACAAGAGACCCAGTACTTC.